This TCR beta chain came from a study of spatial heterogeneity in lung cancer. Whole-study context: Counts of TCR transcripts in tumor regions tracked strongly with a T cell module score that came from matched bulk RNA-seq. Notes on the study in general: It was estimated that coverage of tumor T cells reached 6% to 8% for alpha chains and 13% for beta chains. How many expanded intratumoral alpha and beta TCRs were present tracked the tumor mutation count, which was a count of nonsynonymous mutations.

The CDR3 loop spans 15 amino acids. CDR1 LGHDT and CDR2 YNNKEL come from the germline V gene (reference sequence). Losses at the gene ends were 6 bases for V and 4 bases for J; bases not matched to a gene: 6. The time point here: sample taken at primary tumor resection. Unsorted samples of tumor, nontumor lung or frozen PBMC had their whole RNA sequenced. Individually, TCR cDNA molecules were each labelled with a unique molecular identifier. TCRdb fed the 5' RACE reads into MiXCR, producing one record per CDR3 protein. The table lists 12,000 to 15,000 distinct CDR3 sequences, around 7.3% of them singletons, with approximately 8.7% in the top ten. This clonotype showed up just a few times. As yet, its antigen is unknown.

This sequence originates from a male donor with early-stage non-small cell lung cancer. The chain recombines TRBV3-1 with TRBJ2-3; 11 bases align to TRBD2. The sample in question was lung tumor tissue, obtained at surgery. This chain's CDR3 is CASRRSGGAADTQYF. The DNA of the CDR3 is TGTGCCAGCAGACGTAGCGGGGGGGCCGCAGATACGCAGTATTTT.